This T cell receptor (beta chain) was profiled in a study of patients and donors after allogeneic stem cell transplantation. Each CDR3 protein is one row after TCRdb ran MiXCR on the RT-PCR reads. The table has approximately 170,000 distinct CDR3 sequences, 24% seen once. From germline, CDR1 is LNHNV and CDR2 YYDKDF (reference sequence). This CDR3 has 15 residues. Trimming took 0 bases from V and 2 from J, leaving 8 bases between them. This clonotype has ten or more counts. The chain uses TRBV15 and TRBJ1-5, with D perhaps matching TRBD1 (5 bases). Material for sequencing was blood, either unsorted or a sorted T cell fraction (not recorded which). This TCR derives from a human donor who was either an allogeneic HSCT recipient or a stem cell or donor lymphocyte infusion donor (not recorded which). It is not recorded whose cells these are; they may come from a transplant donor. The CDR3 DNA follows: TGTGCCACCAGCAGAGATGGGGGTGGCAATCAGCCCCAGCATTTT. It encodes CATSRDGGGNQPQHF.